Sequencing of this TCR beta chain was carried out in a study of OX40 agonist ivuxolimab in advanced cancers. Turning to the study itself: The study reported partial responses in three patients: one hepatocellular carcinoma, two cutaneous melanoma. Study outcomes and limitations: CD4+ and CD8+ blood T cells expanded clonally by week 6 at 0.1 to 3.0 mg/kg. Relative to CD4+, CD8+ T cells held more expanded clones on average.

The CDR3 totals 15 residues. Trimming stripped 6 bases from V and 0 bases from J, with 12 bases between. Germline-derived CDR1 and CDR2 are LGHNT and FRNRAP. Libraries were prepared by immunoSEQ multiplex PCR; TCRdb keeps only in-frame clonotypes and omits some of them. The top ten hold approximately 59% of the sample, which has approximately 31,000 clones, roughly 90% seen once. A note on this clone: Its antigen is currently unknown.

Here the sequenced sample was CD4+ or CD8+ T cells sorted from blood, taken in a trial of the OX40 agonist ivuxolimab. V and J are TRBV12-5 and TRBJ2-1; possibly TRBD2 for D (7 bases). The receptor was isolated from an adult with an advanced solid tumor such as melanoma, head and neck, liver or kidney cancer. The CDR3 region is CASGSGGTSYNEQFF. CDR3 DNA sequence: TGTGCTAGTGGCTCGGGGGGCACCTCCTACAATGAGCAGTTCTTC.